The 20 T cell receptor beta chains presented below share a single source sample, sequenced in a study of T cell changes during pregnancy in multiple sclerosis. The assay was immunoSEQ multiplex PCR, and TCRdb's table has in-frame clones only and misses some. This sample yields 20,000 or so clones, of which more than 85% are seen a single time; more than 0.5% belongs to the top ten. The sample in question was CD4+ T cells from peripheral blood mononuclear cells, obtained after pregnancy. The receptor source for this set is a female donor in good health, enrolled as a control in a pregnancy study.

This chain uses TRBV7-3 with TRBJ2-5; 11 nucleotides line up with TRBD2. Germline V lookup: CDR1 SGHTA, CDR2 FQGTGA. With V trimmed by 4 bases and J by 3 bases, 4 bases remained unmatched. The CDR3 runs 15 residues. The CDR3 coding sequence is TGTGCCAGCAGCTCCTCGGGACTAGCGGAAGAGACCCAGTACTTC. Translation gives CASSSSGLAEETQYF.

This chain links TRBV6-1 with TRBJ2-5, with 13 bases matching TRBD2. V lost 4 bases and J lost 4; bases outside the gene matches: 6. In germline, CDR1 is MNHNS, CDR2 SASEGT. This CDR3 is 16 amino acids long. The CDR3 DNA follows: TGTGCCAGCAGTGTACCACTAGCGGGGGGGCCAGAGACCCAGTACTTC. Its translation: CASSVPLAGGPETQYF.

The chain carries TRBV2 and TRBJ2-7, with 7 bases lining up with TRBD2. Germline V gives CDR1 SNHLY, CDR2 FYNNEI. V lost 2 bases and J lost 0; bases outside the gene matches: 10. The CDR3 loop spans 17 amino acids. CDR3 amino acids: CASSEPPGRRSSYEQYF. As DNA, the CDR3 is TGTGCCAGCAGTGAACCCCCCGGGAGGAGGAGCTCCTACGAGCAGTACTTC.

This clone was seen only once. The rearrangement uses TRBV5-6 and TRBJ2-7; possible D gene TRBD2, 6 bases. This CDR3 has 16 residues. Per the germline V gene, CDR1 is SGHDT and CDR2 is YYEEEE. The ends were cut back, 4 bases at V and 3 bases at J, with 20 bases in the middle. CDR3 sequence (DNA): TGTGCCAGCAGCGCTACTTGGGACGGACTATACTACGAGCAGTACTTC. Translation gives CASSATWDGLYYEQYF. Full variable domain (rest looked up from reference TRBV5-6 and TRBJ2-7): DAGVTQSPTHLIKTRGQQVTLRCSPKSGHDTVSWYQQALGQGPQFIFQYYEEEERQRGNFPDRFSGHQFPNYSSELNVNALLLGDSALYLCASSATWDGLYYEQYFGPGTRLTVT.

The chain links TRBV7-9 to TRBJ2-1; 8 bases match TRBD2. From germline, CDR1 is SEHNR and CDR2 FQNEAQ (reference sequence). The CDR3 is 12 amino acids. Losses at the gene ends were 4 bases for V and 12 bases for J; bases not matched to a gene: 5. The CDR3 sequence is CASSSAGTRQFF. The CDR3 DNA is TGTGCCAGCAGCTCGGCCGGGACTAGGCAGTTCTTC.

This clone turned up a few times. The chain carries TRBV19 and TRBJ1-6; possibly TRBD1 for D (6 bases). The germline gives CDR1 LNHDA, CDR2 SQIVND (reference sequence). V lost 6 bases, J lost 10 bases, and 19 bases lay in between. The CDR3 spans 15 residues. The CDR3 here is CASSRLTGLGSPLHF. The DNA of the CDR3 is TGTGCCAGTAGCCGACTGACAGGTCTGGGGTCACCCCTCCACTTT.

This chain joins TRBV12-1 and TRBJ2-7; TRBD1, the D gene given by the table, was not confirmed from the DNA. TRBV12-1 is designated a pseudogene. The length of the CDR3 is 14 residues. In DNA, the CDR3 is TGTGCCAGCAGCTTTGGTCCCAGGGGCGGGGAGCAGTACTTC. Translation: CASSFGPRGGEQYF.

The count of this clone is one. This chain connects TRBV5-1 to TRBJ1-1, with D unclear. Germline assignment: CDR1 SGHRS and CDR2 YFSETQ. This CDR3 is built from 15 residues. Trimming removed 4 bases from V and 6 bases from J, with 19 bases in between. CDR3 sequence (DNA): TGCGCCAGCAGCCTGATATCCCCCGGTTATGCTGAAGCTTTCTTT. Its translation is CASSLISPGYAEAFF.

This clone appeared a single time. This chain joins TRBV9 and TRBJ1-2, with D possibly TRBD1 on 5 matching bases. Germline V gene lookup returns CDR1 SGDLS and CDR2 YYNGEE. This CDR3 has 14 residues. The germline V and J ends were trimmed by 4 bases and 8 bases, with 18 bases remaining between them. CDR3 sequence reads: CASSPDTLIGGYTF. The CDR3 coding sequence is TGTGCCAGCAGCCCGGACACCCTAATCGGAGGCTACACCTTC.

This chain connects TRBV27 to TRBJ1-1; D might be TRBD1 (6 bases). The V end lost 6 bases, the J end lost 7 bases, and 21 bases lay between the germline ends. The CDR3 totals 15 residues. The V gene's germline CDR1 is MNHEY and CDR2 SMNVEV (reference sequence). The CDR3, as DNA: TGTGCCAGCAGCCCGGGGAGGGCAGGGGATCGTGAAGCTTTCTTT. Its protein is CASSPGRAGDREAFF.

The chain joins TRBV7-2 to TRBJ2-5; D not certain. The CDR3 has 13 residues. Germline V gene data show CDR1 as SGHTA and CDR2 as FQGNSA. V was trimmed by 0 bases and J by 1 base, leaving 3 bases between them. CDR3 nucleotides: TGTGCCAGCAGCTTAGCTCGCCAAGAGACCCAGTACTTC. Translated: CASSLARQETQYF. Full variable domain (outside the CDR3, taken from reference TRBV7-2 and TRBJ2-5): GAGVSQSPSNKVTEKGKDVELRCDPISGHTALYWYRQSLGQGLEFLIYFQGNSAPDKSGLPSDRFSAERTGGSVSTLTIQRTQQEDSAVYLCASSLARQETQYFGPGTRLLVL.

This chain connects TRBV7-2 to TRBJ2-1; 7 nucleotides line up with TRBD1. Per germline, CDR1 SGHTA and CDR2 FQGNSA. This CDR3 has 13 amino acids. V shed 5 bases, J shed 6 bases, and the junction held 4 bases outside the gene matches. This CDR3 reads CASSPGQPNEQFF. CDR3 DNA sequence: TGTGCCAGCAGCCCGGGACAGCCCAATGAGCAGTTCTTC.

This clone has only a few counts. The gene calls are TRBV7-3 and TRBJ1-1, with D possibly being TRBD1 (5 bases). Germline lookup yields CDR1 SGHTA and CDR2 FQGTGA. CDR3 length: 14 residues. Between the trimmed V and J ends, which lost 4 bases and 0 bases, there was a span of 9 bases. The CDR3 bases are TGTGCCAGCAGCTCCCAGGGCATGAACACTGAAGCTTTCTTT. Protein product: CASSSQGMNTEAFF.

This clone showed up just a few times. The chain links TRBV6-4 to TRBJ2-3; TRBD2 matches 14 bases. CDR1 and CDR2 (germline): MRHNA, SNTAGT. With 3 bases clipped from V and 1 base from J, the junction kept 0 bases outside the gene matches. This CDR3 is 16 amino acids long. The CDR3 here is CASSETSGGGTDTQYF. CDR3 bases: TGTGCCAGCAGTGAGACTAGCGGGGGGGGCACAGATACGCAGTATTTT.

The rearrangement joins TRBV10-2 to TRBJ2-1; TRBD2 agrees at 13 bases. Germline V gene data show CDR1 as WSHSY and CDR2 as SAAADI. The CDR3 loop spans 16 amino acids. V lost 7 bases and J lost 2; bases outside the gene matches: 5. Here the CDR3 reads CASTPGLAGPYNEQFF. In DNA, the CDR3 is TGCGCCAGCACCCCGGGACTAGCGGGGCCCTACAATGAGCAGTTCTTC.

V gene TRBV29-1 combines with J gene TRBJ2-7; 12 bases are shared with TRBD2. Germline CDR1 reads SQVTM; CDR2 reads ANQGSEA. This CDR3 is 13 amino acids long. Trimming removed 6 bases from V and 2 bases from J; junction bases left unmatched: 2. CDR3 nucleotides: TGCAGCGTCGGACTAGCGGGACCCTACGAGCAGTACTTC. It specifies CSVGLAGPYEQYF.

V and J are TRBV7-3 and TRBJ2-5, with TRBD2 matching 14 bases. Germline CDR1 SGHTA, CDR2 FQGTGA. V shed 5 bases and J 5 bases; nucleotides not matched to a gene: 1. CDR3 length: 14 amino acids. This CDR3 is CASSRLAGGETQYF. The CDR3, as DNA: TGTGCCAGCAGCCGACTAGCGGGGGGGGAGACCCAGTACTTC.

The genes are TRBV5-4 and TRBJ1-1; no reliable D call. Trimming removed 0 bases at V and 6 bases at J, with 12 bases between. The CDR3 spans 14 residues. Per germline, CDR1 SGHNT and CDR2 YYREEE (reference sequence). CDR3 DNA: TGTGCCAGCAGCTTGGTTGGCGGGGTCTCTGAAGCTTTCTTT. It encodes CASSLVGGVSEAFF.

This clone was seen more than once but under ten times. The CDR3 is CASSSGSYEQYF. The CDR3 DNA reads TGTGCCAGCAGCTCGGGGTCTTACGAGCAGTACTTC. V gene TRBV5-4 combines with J gene TRBJ2-7, with D perhaps matching TRBD2 (5 bases). The CDR3 runs to 12 residues. V shed 3 bases and J shed 4 bases, with 8 bases lying between them. From germline, CDR1 is SGHNT and CDR2 YYREEE (reference sequence). The full variable domain, with the rest looked up from reference TRBV5-4 and TRBJ2-7, is ETGVTQSPTHLIKTRGQQVTLRCSSQSGHNTVSWYQQALGQGPQFIFQYYREEENGRGNFPPRFSGLQFPNYSSELNVNALELDDSALYLCASSSGSYEQYFGPGTRLTVT.

The rearrangement uses TRBV10-3 and TRBJ1-6; 9 bases line up with TRBD1. After removal of 3 bases from V and 9 bases from J, the junction contained 6 bases not matched to a gene. The CDR3 length is 15 residues. Germline V gene lookup returns CDR1 ENHRY and CDR2 SYGVKD. CDR3 loop: CAISDRGTGLSPLHF. The CDR3 nucleotides are TGTGCCATCAGTGATCGGGGGACAGGGCTTTCACCCCTCCACTTT.